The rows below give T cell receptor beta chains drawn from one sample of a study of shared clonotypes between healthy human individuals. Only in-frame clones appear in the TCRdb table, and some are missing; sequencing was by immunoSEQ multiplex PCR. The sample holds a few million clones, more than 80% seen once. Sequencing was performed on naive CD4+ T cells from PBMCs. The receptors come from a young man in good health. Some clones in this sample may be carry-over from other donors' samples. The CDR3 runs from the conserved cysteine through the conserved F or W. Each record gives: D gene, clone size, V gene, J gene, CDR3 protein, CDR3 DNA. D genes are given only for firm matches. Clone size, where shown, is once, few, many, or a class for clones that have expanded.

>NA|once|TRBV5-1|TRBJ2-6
CASNPNSGANVLTF
TGCGCCAGCAACCCCAACTCTGGGGCCAACGTCCTGACTTTC
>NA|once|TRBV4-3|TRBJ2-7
CASSQEWDTVPYEQYF
TGCGCCAGCAGCCAAGAATGGGACACCGTACCCTACGAGCAGTACTTC
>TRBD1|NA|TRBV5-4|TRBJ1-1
CASSTQGGPTEAFF
TGTGCCAGCAGCACCCAGGGGGGCCCCACTGAAGCTTTCTTT
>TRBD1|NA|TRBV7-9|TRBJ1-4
CASSDTGVRWNEKLFF
TGTGCCAGCAGCGATACAGGGGTACGGTGGAATGAAAAACTGTTTTTT
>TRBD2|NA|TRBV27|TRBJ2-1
CASRERGGTYNEQFF
TGTGCCAGCAGAGAACGGGGGGGGACCTACAATGAGCAGTTCTTC
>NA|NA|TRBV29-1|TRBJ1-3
CSVEDRPGGNTIYF
TGCAGCGTTGAAGACCGCCCAGGTGGAAACACCATATATTTT
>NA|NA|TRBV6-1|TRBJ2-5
CASSEALRETQYF
TGTGCCAGCAGTGAAGCGCTTCGAGAGACCCAGTACTTC
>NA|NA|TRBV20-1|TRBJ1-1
CSAGRNREAFF
TGCAGTGCCGGGCGTAACAGGGAAGCTTTCTTT
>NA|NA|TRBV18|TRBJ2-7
CASSTAVSYEQYF
TGTGCCAGCTCAACGGCGGTTTCCTACGAGCAGTACTTC
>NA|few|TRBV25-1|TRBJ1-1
CASKGGFNTEAFF
TGTGCCAGCAAGGGGGGATTCAACACTGAAGCTTTCTTT
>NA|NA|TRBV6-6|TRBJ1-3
CASRDPGNTIYF
TGTGCCAGCAGAGATCCTGGAAACACCATATATTTT
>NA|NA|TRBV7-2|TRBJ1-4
CASSLERGGNEKLFF
TGTGCCAGCAGCTTAGAAAGGGGGGGTAATGAAAAACTGTTTTTT
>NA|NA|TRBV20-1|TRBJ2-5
CSARVAETQYF
TGCAGTGCTAGAGTTGCCGAGACCCAGTACTTC
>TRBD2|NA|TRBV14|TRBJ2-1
CASSPWTSGPSSYNEQFF
TGTGCCAGCAGCCCCTGGACTAGCGGGCCGAGCTCCTACAATGAGCAGTTCTTC
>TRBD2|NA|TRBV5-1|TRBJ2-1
CASSLGTNNEQFF
TGCGCCAGCAGCCTCGGGACTAACAATGAGCAGTTCTTC
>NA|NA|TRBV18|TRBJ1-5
CASSPDGGLNQPQHF
TGTGCCAGCTCACCAGACGGGGGTTTGAATCAGCCCCAGCATTTT
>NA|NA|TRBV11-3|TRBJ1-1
CASSLGQENTEAFF
TGTGCCAGCAGCCTGGGACAAGAGAACACTGAAGCTTTCTTT
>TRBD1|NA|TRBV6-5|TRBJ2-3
CASSWGQGARDTQYF
TGTGCCAGCAGCTGGGGACAGGGGGCAAGGGATACGCAGTATTTT
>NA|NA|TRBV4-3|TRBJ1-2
CASSQDRGANYGYTF
TGCGCCAGCAGCCAAGACCGGGGGGCTAACTATGGCTACACCTTC